Here is one TCR beta chain with its context. Its cognate antigen is unknown. In the naive CD8 group, cells lacked CD45RO and were positively selected for CCR7, so terminally differentiated effector memory CD45RA+ cells were left out. The data were taken from a study of shared clonotypes between healthy human individuals. With V trimmed by 0 bases and J by 6 bases, 5 bases remained unmatched. Germline-derived CDR1 and CDR2 are MGHRA and YSYEKL. The CDR3 runs to 16 residues. Findings and limits, study-wide: Generally, naive subsets came out with larger estimated richness than memory subsets. Large depth notwithstanding, sorted-subset sequencing proved incomplete by rarefaction.

Authors' methods: Sequence data from immunoSEQ were junction-only and lacked quality scores; consequently, filtering differed. Sequencing was performed with immunoSEQ multiplex PCR; in TCRdb, only in-frame clones are kept and a portion is missing. The V and J calls and clone size were taken over from that table, and D and trimming were inferred from the DNA. The table has about 2 million clones, approximately 95% seen once. This sequence originates from a man younger than 35 in good health. The V call is TRBV4-1, the J call TRBJ2-3; 11 bases are shared with TRBD2. Sequenced material: naive CD8+ T cells sorted from blood. For the CDR3, the DNA is TGCGCCAGCAGCCAAGAACTAGCGGGAGCCCCCGATACGCAGTATTTT. Its translation: CASSQELAGAPDTQYF.